Here is one T cell receptor beta chain with its context. This entry is derived from a study of blood T cell repertoires in COVID-19. At the level of the study: PBMCs, B-cell-depleted T cells, or T cells provided the cDNA or gDNA that made up the material.

The Seattle patients, enrolled during active infection, were followed longitudinally. Sequencing was performed with immunoSEQ multiplex PCR; in TCRdb, only in-frame clones are kept and a portion is missing. The profile shows 380,000 or so clones, approximately 86% of them singletons. This TCR came from a woman in her fifties or sixties with COVID-19, enrolled during active disease. Input material: peripheral blood.

The CDR3 sequence: CASRVTGGETQYF. CDR3 in DNA: TGTGCCAGCAGAGTAACAGGGGGGGAGACCCAGTACTTC. The gene calls are TRBV6-5 and TRBJ2-5; TRBD1 matches 8 bases. With V trimmed by 6 bases and J by 5 bases, 5 bases remained unmatched. This CDR3 comprises 13 residues. The germline V gene has CDR1 MNHEY and CDR2 SVGAGI.